These 7 T cell receptor beta chains were all obtained from the same sample, sequenced in a study of T cell responses to AZD1222 COVID-19 vaccine. Profiling relied on immunoSEQ multiplex PCR, and the TCRdb table lists in-frame clones only, not all of them. The profile shows some 100,000 clones, more than 75% of them singletons. The sample here was peripheral blood, taken 28 days after the second AZD1222 dose. The source of these receptors is an adult who received the AZD1222 COVID-19 vaccine.

The gene calls are TRBV6-2 or TRBV6-3 and TRBJ2-5, with unresolved D. This CDR3 has 11 residues. V was clipped by 0 bases and J by 5 bases, with 1 base between them. Germline V gene lookup returns CDR1 MNHEY and CDR2 SVGEGT. The CDR3, as DNA: TGTGCCAGCAGTTACTCGGAGACCCAGTACTTC. Translation: CASSYSETQYF.

The V call is TRBV18, the J call TRBJ2-2; the match to TRBD2 covers 12 bases. CDR3 size: 20 residues. Germline V gene data show CDR1 as KGHSH and CDR2 as LQKENI. V dropped 6 bases and J dropped 1; count of bases not matched to a gene: 15. The CDR3 nucleotides read TGTGCCAGCTCGCCGGTAGCCCTTGGACTAGCGGGGTTGAACACCGGGGAGCTGTTTTTT. Amino acids: CASSPVALGLAGLNTGELFF.

The chain links TRBV27 to TRBJ2-2; weak D call: TRBD1 (6 bases). V was pared by 8 bases and J by 1 base, with 8 bases between. The CDR3 length is 13 residues. CDR1 and CDR2 from the germline V gene are MNHEY and SMNVEV (reference sequence). In DNA form, the CDR3 reads TGTGCCAGCCCGACAGGGAACACCGGGGAGCTGTTTTTT. Translated, it gives CASPTGNTGELFF.

V gene TRBV27 combines with J gene TRBJ2-3; the match to TRBD1 covers 8 bases. Trimming at V came to 5 bases and at J to 4 bases, leaving 8 bases not matched to a gene. The germline CDR1 and CDR2 sequences are MNHEY and SMNVEV (reference sequence). There are 15 residues in the CDR3. The CDR3 spells CASSTTRQGSDTQYF. CDR3 bases: TGTGCCAGCAGTACCACTCGACAGGGGTCAGATACGCAGTATTTT.

The CDR3 DNA sequence: TGTGCCAGCAGCCGACTAGCTGATACCTACGAGCAGTACTTC. It encodes CASSRLADTYEQYF. The chain joins TRBV6-2 or TRBV6-3 to TRBJ2-7; 7 nucleotides match TRBD2. Trimming removed 6 bases from V and 2 bases from J; junction bases left unmatched: 7. The germline V gene encodes CDR1 MNHEY and CDR2 SVGEGT. The CDR3 has 14 amino acids.

V is TRBV6-5 and J is TRBJ2-7, with D maybe TRBD2 (5 bases). Trimming stripped 0 bases from V and 2 bases from J, with 14 bases between. The CDR3 covers 16 residues. Germline values: CDR1 MNHEY, CDR2 SVGAGI. The DNA of the CDR3 is TGTGCCAGCAGTTACTCGTTGCGATCGGGGACCTACGAGCAGTACTTC. Amino acid sequence: CASSYSLRSGTYEQYF.

The chain joins TRBV27 to TRBJ1-6; 7 nucleotides align to TRBD1. The CDR3 runs 14 residues. Germline V gene sequence: CDR1 MNHEY, CDR2 SMNVEV (reference sequence). After removal of 6 bases from V and 5 bases from J, the junction contained 4 bases not matched to a gene. For the CDR3, the DNA is TGTGCCAGCAGGCTGGGACAGAATAATTCACCCCTCCACTTT. This translates into CASRLGQNNSPLHF.